This section outlines one T cell receptor (beta chain) sequence together with its context. What this receptor recognizes is not known. No base-level quality is on record; no much larger clone is a single base apart. Library prep was done by the immunoSEQ multiplex PCR assay. Some 100,000 TCR templates per sample were assayed by the deep sequencing platform. Genomic DNA extracted from sorted T cells was the material used for TCRbeta CDR3 sequencing. The source study handled its data this way. The R programming language was used for the clonal analysis of the TCRbeta CDR3 data. Alloreactive CD4+ and CD8+ clones were identified by comparing unstimulated samples to CFSE-low samples taken after the reaction. Regulatory or non-regulatory origin was assigned to alloreactive CD4+ clones by matching of sequences to sorted unstimulated Treg and non-Treg repertoires. Sourced from immuneACCESS, this table was stored by TCRdb with only in-frame sequences that have V and J called. A share of the clones is absent; for the studies checked, an unresolved V gene accounts for under half, and the remainder has no known explanation. Clonal size and the V and J genes are those of that table, whereas D and trimming came from the DNA. The table for this sample lists about 60,000 clones; 83% of them were counted only once. In total, the top ten clones hold less than 4% of the sample.

The data are from a study of siplizumab effects on memory and regulatory T cells (dated by TCRdb to between 2018 and 2021). Notes on the research overall: The study looked at the effect of siplizumab, an anti-CD2 antibody, on alloreactive T-cell subsets in allogeneic mixed lymphocyte reactions made from human PBMCs.

In addition, sequencing in three donor pairs included unstimulated CD8+ effector memory subsets alongside CD4+ naive, CD8+ naive, CD8+ TEMRA and CD4+ memory subsets. Sorted unstimulated T cells and proliferating T cells recovered from mixed lymphocyte reactions underwent TCRbeta CDR3 sequencing. Fresh whole blood from about eleven HLA-typed healthy donors served as the source for isolating PBMCs. CDR1 and CDR2 (GTSNPN, SVGIG) derive from the germline V gene (reference sequence). At the junction V is shortened by 4 bases and J by 2 bases, with 11 bases in between. The CDR3 sequence holds 13 residues, the cysteine and phenylalanine included. Only the CDR3 DNA is retained, 39 bases long and in frame from the first base. Paper-wide results and their limitations: For roughly 80-96% of proliferating CD4+ or CD8+ clones, no naive or memory phenotype could be assigned. Siplizumab significantly reduced the cumulative frequency of alloreactive sequences traceable to unstimulated CD4+ memory T cells. Greater diversity appeared to be present in unstimulated naive T cells than in memory T cells, and a substantial contribution to the alloresponse seemed to be made by naive cells. Whether proliferating Tregs from siplizumab cultures actually had suppressive function was not functionally confirmed. Because sequences at frequencies below about 10^-5 were poorly captured, only a minor fraction of alloreactive clones could be mapped back to unstimulated subsets. In reactions with siplizumab, an average of about 62% of mappable alloreactive CD4+ clones were Treg-derived, compared with 26.9% in control reactions.

The origin of this receptor is a human donor in good health. Recombination linked TRBV30 to TRBJ1-1; a tentative D call is TRBD1 (5 bases match). Source material: memory CD4+ T cells sorted from blood. This sample's cell subset or site label indicates: unstimulated CD4+ memory T cells. CDR3 reads: CAWTQDSNTEAFF. The DNA sequence is as follows: TGTGCCTGGACCCAAGACAGTAACACTGAAGCTTTCTTT. Extended through the reference TRBV30 and TRBJ1-1 proteins, this CDR3 yields the full variable domain: SQTIHQWPATLVQPVGSPLSLECTVEGTSNPNLYWYRQAAGRGLQLLFYSVGIGQISSEVPQNLSASRPQDRQFILSSKKLLLSDSGFYLCAWTQDSNTEAFFGQGTRLTVV.